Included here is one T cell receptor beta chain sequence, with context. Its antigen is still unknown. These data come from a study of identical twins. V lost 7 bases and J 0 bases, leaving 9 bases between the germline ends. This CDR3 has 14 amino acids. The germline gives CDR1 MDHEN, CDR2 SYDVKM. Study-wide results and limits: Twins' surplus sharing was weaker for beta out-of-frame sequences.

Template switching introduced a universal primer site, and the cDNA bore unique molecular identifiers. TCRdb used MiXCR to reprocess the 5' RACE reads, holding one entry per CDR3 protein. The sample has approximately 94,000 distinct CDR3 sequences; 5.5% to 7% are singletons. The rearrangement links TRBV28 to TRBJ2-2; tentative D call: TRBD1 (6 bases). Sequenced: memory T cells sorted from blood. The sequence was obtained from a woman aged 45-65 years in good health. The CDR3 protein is CASKGQANTGELFF. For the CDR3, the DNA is TGTGCCAGCAAGGGACAAGCGAACACCGGGGAGCTGTTTTTT.